The source of this T cell receptor beta chain is a study of sequential checkpoint blockade in melanoma. The treatment denotes: randomized to nivolumab then ipilimumab (arm A) or the reverse (arm B). Germline V gene data show CDR1 as SEHNR and CDR2 as FQNEAQ (reference sequence). The V gene end was trimmed by 5 bases and the J gene end by 2 bases; junction bases not matched to a gene: 12. The CDR3 runs to 17 residues. The method was immunoSEQ multiplex PCR; TCRdb's version includes in-frame clones alone and lacks a portion of them. The table includes roughly 5,100 clones, 60% to 80% detected once. The specimen was CD8+ T cells sorted from blood (inferred from file names), collected from a patient given nivolumab and ipilimumab in sequence. The TCR sequence derives from a human donor with melanoma. This chain connects TRBV7-9 to TRBJ2-5; 9 bases are shared with TRBD1. CDR3 in DNA: TGTGCCAGCAGCCCAGGGGGACAGGGTTTGGGGCAAGAGACCCAGTACTTC. The encoded protein is CASSPGGQGLGQETQYF.